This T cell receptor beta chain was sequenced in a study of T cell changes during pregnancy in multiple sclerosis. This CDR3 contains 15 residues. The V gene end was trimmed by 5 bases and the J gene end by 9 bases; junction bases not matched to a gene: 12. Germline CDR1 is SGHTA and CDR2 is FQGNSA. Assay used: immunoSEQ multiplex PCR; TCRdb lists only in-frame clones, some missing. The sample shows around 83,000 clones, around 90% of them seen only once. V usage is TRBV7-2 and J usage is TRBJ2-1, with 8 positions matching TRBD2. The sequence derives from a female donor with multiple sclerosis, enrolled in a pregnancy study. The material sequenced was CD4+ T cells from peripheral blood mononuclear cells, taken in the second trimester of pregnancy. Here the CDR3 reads CASSPTGGADSEQFF. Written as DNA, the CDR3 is TGTGCCAGCAGCCCCACCGGGGGGGCCGATAGTGAGCAGTTCTTC.